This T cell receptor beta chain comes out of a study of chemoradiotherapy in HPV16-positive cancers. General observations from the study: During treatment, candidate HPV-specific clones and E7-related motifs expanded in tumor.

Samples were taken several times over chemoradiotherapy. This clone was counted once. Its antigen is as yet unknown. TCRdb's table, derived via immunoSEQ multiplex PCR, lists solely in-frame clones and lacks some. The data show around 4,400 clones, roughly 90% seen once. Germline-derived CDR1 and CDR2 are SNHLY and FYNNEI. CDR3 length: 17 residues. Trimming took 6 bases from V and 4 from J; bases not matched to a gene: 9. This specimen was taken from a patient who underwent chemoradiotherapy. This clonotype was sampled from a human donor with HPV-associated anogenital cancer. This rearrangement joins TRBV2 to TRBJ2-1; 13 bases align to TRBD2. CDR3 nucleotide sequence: TGTGCCAGCAGAGATGGGACTAGCGGGAAGTCTTACAATGAGCAGTTCTTC. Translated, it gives CASRDGTSGKSYNEQFF.